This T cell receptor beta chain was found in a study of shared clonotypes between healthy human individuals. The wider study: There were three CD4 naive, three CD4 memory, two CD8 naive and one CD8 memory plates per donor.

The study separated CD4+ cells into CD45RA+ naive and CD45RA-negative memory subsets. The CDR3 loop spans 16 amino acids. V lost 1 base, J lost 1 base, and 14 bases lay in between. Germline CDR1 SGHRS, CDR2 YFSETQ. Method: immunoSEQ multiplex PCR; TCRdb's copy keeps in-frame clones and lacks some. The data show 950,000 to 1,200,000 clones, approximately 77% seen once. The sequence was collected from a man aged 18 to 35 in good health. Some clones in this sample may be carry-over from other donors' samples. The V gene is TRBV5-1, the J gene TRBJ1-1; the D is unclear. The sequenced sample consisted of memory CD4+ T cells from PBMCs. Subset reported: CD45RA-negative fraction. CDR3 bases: TGCGCCAGCAGCTTGTCAGGAGACACCGAGAACACTGAAGCTTTCTTT. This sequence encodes CASSLSGDTENTEAFF.